The sequence of this T cell receptor beta chain was determined in a study of T cell responses to AZD1222 COVID-19 vaccine. V was shortened by 0 bases and J by 7 bases, with 10 bases between the two germline ends. The CDR3 extends over 14 amino acids. Germline assignment: CDR1 SGHRS and CDR2 YFSETQ. Study results and caveats: Spike-specific TCR breadth rose after two AZD1222 doses, and depth rose as well. Females outnumbered males among donors, who were mostly white British; clonal diversity was possibly underestimated.

Sequencing was performed with immunoSEQ multiplex PCR; in TCRdb, only in-frame clones are kept and a portion is missing. The sample shows 77,000 or so clones, around 90% of them seen only once. Regarding this clone: Its antigen is not identified.

The input for sequencing was peripheral blood, taken 28 days after the second AZD1222 dose. The clonotype comes from an adult who received the AZD1222 COVID-19 vaccine. The chain has TRBV5-1 and TRBJ2-2; D uncertain. The CDR3 reads CASSLGLGIGELFF. For the CDR3, the DNA is TGCGCCAGCAGCTTGGGGTTGGGAATCGGGGAGCTGTTTTTT.